The clone carrying this TCR beta chain was seen a handful of times. Original processing notes: Quantification of nucleated cells was approximated via reference gene primer amplification. Clones were read by immunoSEQ multiplex PCR, and TCRdb kept only the in-frame ones, dropping some. The DNA gave D and trimming, while V, J and clone size come from that table. The data hold about 290,000 clones, with just over 85% observed a single time. This entry belongs to a study of blood T cell repertoires in COVID-19. At the level of the study: The study drew acute and convalescent COVID-19 samples from the United States, Italy and Spain. PBMCs, B-cell-depleted T cells, or T cells were the source of the cDNA or gDNA that made up the material.

V lost 5 bases and J lost 2, with 17 bases in between. The CDR3 extends over 16 amino acids. Germline loops: CDR1 SEHNR, CDR2 FQNEAQ (reference sequence). The sequence was obtained from a woman in her twenties or thirties with active or convalescent COVID-19. The chain couples TRBV7-9 to TRBJ2-3; weak D call: TRBD1 (6 bases). The sequencing sample was made of peripheral blood. The CDR3 bases are TGTGCCAGCAGCCCGCAGGGGCCCGGAACCACAGATACGCAGTATTTT. It codes for CASSPQGPGTTDTQYF.